This T cell receptor beta chain was retrieved from a study of post-analysis software for immune sequencing data. Study observations and caveats: F measure showed strong co-clustering of same-batch samples.

The CDR3 covers 12 residues. Germline V CDR1 and CDR2: SGHRS, YFSETQ. V was shortened by 5 bases and J by 7 bases, with 10 bases between the two germline ends. This clonotype was picked up a small number of times. As yet, its antigen is unknown. Incorporated into the TCR beta cDNA libraries were unique molecular identifiers, which served to reduce PCR and sequencing biases. TCRdb re-called the PCR reads through MiXCR, storing one row per CDR3 protein. The repertoire holds 150,000 to 200,000 distinct CDR3 sequences, with around 36% as singletons. The chain is built from TRBV5-1 and TRBJ2-4; D gene ambiguous. Sequencing used blood, obtained after autologous hematopoietic stem cell transplantation. This receptor was obtained from a girl under 18 with multiple sclerosis. Here the CDR3 reads CASRGFWNIQYF. The CDR3 DNA follows: TGCGCCAGCAGGGGTTTTTGGAACATTCAGTACTTC.